The 5 T cell receptor beta chains given below trace back to one sample, sequenced in a study of blood T cells in healthy people across ages (dated by TCRdb to between 2014 and 2017). Library prep was done by 5' RACE. TCRdb shows the sequencer as Illumina HiSeq 2500. A second PCR of about 6 to 11 cycles was performed with a sample-barcoded 5' primer and a J-beta primer mix. TCRdb passed the public sequencing reads through fastp at Q25 and MiXCR, retaining productive beta sequences. Each entry is one CDR3 protein sequence, shown with its most common DNA and genes. A total of around 900,000 distinct CDR3 sequences appear in this sample, under 35% of them only once. In total, the top ten clones hold roughly 17% of the sample. The sample taken for sequencing was blood. The receptors derive from an elderly woman in good health.

This clonotype was recorded a few times. The V gene is TRBV7-2, the J gene TRBJ1-3, with a weak D call TRBD1 (5 bases). The CDR3 loop spans 15 amino acids. The germline V gene encodes CDR1 SGHTA and CDR2 FQGNSA. V lost 3 bases and J 0 bases, leaving 9 bases between the germline ends. The CDR3 reads CASSFRVLSGNTIYF. In DNA, the CDR3 is TGTGCCAGCAGCTTCAGGGTCCTCTCTGGAAACACCATATATTTT.

This clonotype appeared many times. This chain uses TRBV20-1 with TRBJ2-5, with 11 positions matching TRBD2. Unmatched junction bases numbered 12, after V lost 5 bases and J lost 7 bases. The CDR3 has 15 amino acids. CDR1 and CDR2 from the germline V gene are DFQATT and SNEGSKA (reference sequence). Here the CDR3 DNA reads TGCAGTGCTGGGGGACTAGCGGCCAATCGTGGGACCCAGTACTTC. Protein product: CSAGGLAANRGTQYF.

Note on this clonotype: A much larger clone sits a single nucleotide away, making a read error possible. The gene calls are TRBV20-1 and TRBJ2-6; D ambiguous. The CDR3 loop spans 14 amino acids. Germline V gives CDR1 DFQATT, CDR2 SNEGSKA (reference sequence). This CDR3 is CSAPLVSGTNVLTF. The CDR3 nucleotides are TGCAGTGCTCCCTTGGTTTCTGGGACCAACGTCCTGACTTTC.

The chain recombines TRBV11-2 with TRBJ1-1; D perhaps matches TRBD1 (5 bases). CDR1 is SGHAT, CDR2 FQNNGV, per germline. CDR3 length: 15 residues. The V and J ends lost 5 bases and 0 bases respectively, with 13 bases between them. The CDR3 bases are TGTGCCAGCAGCACCTCTGGGACGGTGAACACTGAAGCTTTCTTT. This sequence encodes CASSTSGTVNTEAFF.

This clonotype was recorded many times. The chain recombines TRBV6-5 with TRBJ2-5; 11 bases line up with TRBD2. This CDR3 region has 15 residues. The germline CDR1 and CDR2 sequences are MNHEY and SVGAGI. The CDR3 coding sequence is TGTGTCACTAAATTTACTAGCGGGGGCATAGAGACCCAGTACTTC. This codes for CVTKFTSGGIETQYF.